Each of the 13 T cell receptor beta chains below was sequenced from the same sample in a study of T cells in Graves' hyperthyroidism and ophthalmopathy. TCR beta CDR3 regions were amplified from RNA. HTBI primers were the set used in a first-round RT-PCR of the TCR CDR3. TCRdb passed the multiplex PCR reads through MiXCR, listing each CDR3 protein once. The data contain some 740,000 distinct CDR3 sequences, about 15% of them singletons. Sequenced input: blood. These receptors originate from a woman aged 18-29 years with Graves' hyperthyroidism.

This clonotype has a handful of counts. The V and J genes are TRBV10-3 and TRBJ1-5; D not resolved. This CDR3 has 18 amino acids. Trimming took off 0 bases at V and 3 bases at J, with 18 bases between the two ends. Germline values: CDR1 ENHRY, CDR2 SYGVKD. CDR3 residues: CAISESLVGSRTNQPQHF. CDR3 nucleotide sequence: TGTGCCATCAGTGAGTCGTTGGTAGGGTCCAGGACCAATCAGCCCCAGCATTTT.

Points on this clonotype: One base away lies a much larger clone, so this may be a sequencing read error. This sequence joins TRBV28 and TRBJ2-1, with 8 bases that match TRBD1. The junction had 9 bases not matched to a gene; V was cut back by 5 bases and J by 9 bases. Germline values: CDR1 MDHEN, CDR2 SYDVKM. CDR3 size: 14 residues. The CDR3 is CASSIGQGAGEQFF. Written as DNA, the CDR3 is TGTGCCAGCAGTATCGGGCAGGGGGCGGGTGAGCAGTTCTTC.

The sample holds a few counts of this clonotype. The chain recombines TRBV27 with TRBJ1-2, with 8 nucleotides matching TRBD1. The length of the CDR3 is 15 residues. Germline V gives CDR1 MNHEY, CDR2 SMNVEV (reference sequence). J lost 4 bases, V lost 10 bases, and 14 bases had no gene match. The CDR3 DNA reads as TGTGCCACCCGGGACAGGTCCCCAAGGGGCTATGGCTACACCTTC. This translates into CATRDRSPRGYGYTF.

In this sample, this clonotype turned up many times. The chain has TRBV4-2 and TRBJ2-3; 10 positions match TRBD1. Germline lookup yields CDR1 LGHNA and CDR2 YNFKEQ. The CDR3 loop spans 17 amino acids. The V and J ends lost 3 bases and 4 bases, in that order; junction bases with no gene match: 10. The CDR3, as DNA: TGTGCCAGCAGCCATCGACCCGGGACAGGGGACCCAGATACGCAGTATTTT. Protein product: CASSHRPGTGDPDTQYF.

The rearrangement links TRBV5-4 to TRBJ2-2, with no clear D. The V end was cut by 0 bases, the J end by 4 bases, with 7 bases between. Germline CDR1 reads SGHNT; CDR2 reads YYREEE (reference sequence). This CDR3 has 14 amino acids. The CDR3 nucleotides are TGTGCCAGCAGCTTGGTGGGCCCCACCGGGGAGCTGTTTTTT. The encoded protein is CASSLVGPTGELFF.

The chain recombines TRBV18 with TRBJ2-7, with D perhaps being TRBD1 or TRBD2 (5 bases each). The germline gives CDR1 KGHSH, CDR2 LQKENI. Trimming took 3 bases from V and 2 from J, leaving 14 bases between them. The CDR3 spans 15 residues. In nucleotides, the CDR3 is TGTGCCAGCTCACCGACCGGGGCCCCCCCCTACGAGCAGTACTTC. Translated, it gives CASSPTGAPPYEQYF.

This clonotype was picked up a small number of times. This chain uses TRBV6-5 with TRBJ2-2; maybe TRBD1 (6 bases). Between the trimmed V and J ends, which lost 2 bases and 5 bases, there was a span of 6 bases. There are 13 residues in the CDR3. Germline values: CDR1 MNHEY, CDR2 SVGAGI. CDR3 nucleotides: TGTGCCAGCAGTTACACAGGGACCGGGGAGCTGTTTTTT. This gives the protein CASSYTGTGELFF.

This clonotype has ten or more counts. CDR3 protein: CASSWAGLGETQYF. DNA of the CDR3: TGTGCCAGCAGCTGGGCAGGGTTGGGGGAGACCCAGTACTTC. The J gene is TRBJ2-5, the V gene TRBV7-8; a weak D match, TRBD1 (5 bases). Germline loops: CDR1 SGHVS, CDR2 FQNEAQ. Trimming left V 4 bases short and J 5 bases short, with 14 bases between. The CDR3 loop spans 14 amino acids. The entire variable domain, with the rest obtained from reference TRBV7-8 and TRBJ2-5, is as follows: GAGVSQSPRYKVAKRGQDVALRCDPISGHVSLFWYQQALGQGPEFLTYFQNEAQLDKSGLPSDRFFAERPEGSVSTLKIQRTQQEDSAVYLCASSWAGLGETQYFGPGTRLLVL.

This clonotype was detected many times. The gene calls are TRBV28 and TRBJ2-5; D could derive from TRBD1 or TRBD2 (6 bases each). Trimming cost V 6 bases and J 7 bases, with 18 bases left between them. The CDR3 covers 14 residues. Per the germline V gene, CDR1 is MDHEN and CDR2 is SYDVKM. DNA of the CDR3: TGTGCCAGCAGCGGTCTGGGCAGGGGAGGGACCCAGTACTTC. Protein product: CASSGLGRGGTQYF.

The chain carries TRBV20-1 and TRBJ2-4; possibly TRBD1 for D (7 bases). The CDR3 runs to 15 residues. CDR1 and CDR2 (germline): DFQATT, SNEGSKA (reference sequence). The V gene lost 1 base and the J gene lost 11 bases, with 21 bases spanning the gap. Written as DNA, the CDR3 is TGCAGTGCTAGAGCCAGACAGGGCCCCCGGGGGTTTCAGTACTTC. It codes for CSARARQGPRGFQYF.

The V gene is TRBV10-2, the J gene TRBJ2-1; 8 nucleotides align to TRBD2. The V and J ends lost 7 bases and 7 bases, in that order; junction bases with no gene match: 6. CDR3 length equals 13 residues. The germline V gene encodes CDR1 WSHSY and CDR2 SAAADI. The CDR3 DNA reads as TGCGCCAGCACGGGAGGGGGTAGGAATGAGCAGTTCTTC. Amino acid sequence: CASTGGGRNEQFF.

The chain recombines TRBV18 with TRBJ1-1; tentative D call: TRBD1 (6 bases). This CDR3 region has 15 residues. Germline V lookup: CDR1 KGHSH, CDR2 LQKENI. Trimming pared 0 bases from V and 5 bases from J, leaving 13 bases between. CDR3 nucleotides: TGTGCCAGCTCACCACCCCTTAACAGGGAGACTGAAGCTTTCTTT. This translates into CASSPPLNRETEAFF. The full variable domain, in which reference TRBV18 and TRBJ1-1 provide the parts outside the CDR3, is NAGVMQNPRHLVRRRGQEARLRCSPMKGHSHVYWYRQLPEEGLKFMVYLQKENIIDESGMPKERFSAEFPKEGPSILRIQQVVRGDSAAYFCASSPPLNRETEAFFGQGTRLTVV.

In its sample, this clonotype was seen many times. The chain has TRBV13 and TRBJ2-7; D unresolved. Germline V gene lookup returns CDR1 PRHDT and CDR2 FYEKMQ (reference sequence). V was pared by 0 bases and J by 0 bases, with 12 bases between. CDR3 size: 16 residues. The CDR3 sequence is CASSLGRASSSYEQYF. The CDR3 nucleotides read TGTGCCAGCAGCTTAGGCCGGGCGTCCAGCTCCTACGAGCAGTACTTC.